Only a few counts were recorded for the clone carrying this TCR beta chain. The data stem from a study of response to subunit inactivated influenza vaccine. This CDR3 region has 17 residues. TCRdb passed the RT-PCR reads through MiXCR, listing each CDR3 protein once. The sample includes roughly 760,000 distinct CDR3 sequences, 21% of them seen just once. The chain recombines TRBV21-1 with TRBJ1-2. TRBV21-1 is a pseudogene. The source of this sequence is a man between 45 and 60 years old who received an inactivated influenza vaccine. Sequenced here: PBMCs from blood, sampled roughly 5 days after vaccination. This CDR3 is CASSKVVSHEANYGYTF. CDR3 DNA sequence: TGTGCCAGCAGCAAAGTGGTCAGCCACGAAGCTAACTATGGCTACACCTTC.